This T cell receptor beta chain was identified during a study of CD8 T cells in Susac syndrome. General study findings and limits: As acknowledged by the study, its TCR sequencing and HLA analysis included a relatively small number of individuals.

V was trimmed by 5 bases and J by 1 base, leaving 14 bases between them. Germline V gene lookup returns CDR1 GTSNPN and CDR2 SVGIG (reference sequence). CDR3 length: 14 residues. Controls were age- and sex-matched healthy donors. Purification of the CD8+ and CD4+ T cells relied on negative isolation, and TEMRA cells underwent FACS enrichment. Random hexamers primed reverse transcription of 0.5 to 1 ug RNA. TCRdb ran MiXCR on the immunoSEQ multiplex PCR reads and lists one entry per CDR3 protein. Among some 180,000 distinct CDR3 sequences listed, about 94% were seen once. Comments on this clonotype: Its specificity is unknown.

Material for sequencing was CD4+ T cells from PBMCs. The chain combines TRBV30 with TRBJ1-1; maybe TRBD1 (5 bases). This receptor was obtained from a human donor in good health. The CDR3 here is CAWETAGGNTEAFF. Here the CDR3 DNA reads TGTGCCTGGGAGACGGCGGGGGGGAACACTGAAGCTTTCTTT. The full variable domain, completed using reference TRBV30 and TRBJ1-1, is SQTIHQWPATLVQPVGSPLSLECTVEGTSNPNLYWYRQAAGRGLQLLFYSVGIGQISSEVPQNLSASRPQDRQFILSSKKLLLSDSGFYLCAWETAGGNTEAFFGQGTRLTVV.